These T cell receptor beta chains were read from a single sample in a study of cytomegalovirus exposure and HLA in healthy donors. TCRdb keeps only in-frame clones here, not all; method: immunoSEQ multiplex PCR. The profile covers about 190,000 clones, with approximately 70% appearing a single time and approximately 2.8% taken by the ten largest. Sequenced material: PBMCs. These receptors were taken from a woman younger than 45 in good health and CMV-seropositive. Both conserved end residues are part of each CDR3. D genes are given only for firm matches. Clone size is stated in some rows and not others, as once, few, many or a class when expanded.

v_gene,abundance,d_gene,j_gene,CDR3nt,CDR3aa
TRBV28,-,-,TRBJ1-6,TGTGCCAGCAGTTTGGGGGGAATTCACGATAATTCACCCCTCCACTTT,CASSLGGIHDNSPLHF
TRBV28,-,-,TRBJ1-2,TGTGCCAGCAGTGCAACCCCCTATACGCGAGGCTACACCTTC,CASSATPYTRGYTF
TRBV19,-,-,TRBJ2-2,TGTGCCACTAATAGAGCCCTCGACACCGGGGAGCTGTTTTTT,CATNRALDTGELFF
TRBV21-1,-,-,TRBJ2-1,TGTGCCAGCCCACGGGATCTAGCGGTTTACAATGAGCAGTTCTTC,CASPRDLAVYNEQFF
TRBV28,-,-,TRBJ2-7,TGTGCCAGCACCCGGGGTACCCGCCCCTACGAGCAGTACTTC,CASTRGTRPYEQYF
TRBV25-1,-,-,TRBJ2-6,TGTGCCAGCAGTGAAGCGGCCGACTGGGCCAACGTCCTGACTTTC,CASSEAADWANVLTF
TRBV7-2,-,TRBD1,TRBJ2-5,TGTGCCAGCAGCTCCGGGACAGGGACCCAGTACTTC,CASSSGTGTQYF
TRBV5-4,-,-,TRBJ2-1,TGTGCCAGCAGCTTGGCCGGTGCTAGCTCCTACAATGAGCAGTTCTTC,CASSLAGASSYNEQFF
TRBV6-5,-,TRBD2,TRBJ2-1,TGTGCCAGCAGCCCGGGACTAGCGTACAATGAGCAGTTCTTC,CASSPGLAYNEQFF
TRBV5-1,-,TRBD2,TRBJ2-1,TGCGCCAGCAGCCCCACTAGCGGCAGCTCCTACAATGAGCAGTTCTTC,CASSPTSGSSYNEQFF
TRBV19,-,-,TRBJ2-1,TGTGCCAGTAGTATAGTGAGCGGTGTAAGCCATGAGCAGTTCTTC,CASSIVSGVSHEQFF
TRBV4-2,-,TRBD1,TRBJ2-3,TGTGCCAGCAGCCAAACCCGGACAGGGGGACAAGATACGCAGTATTTT,CASSQTRTGGQDTQYF
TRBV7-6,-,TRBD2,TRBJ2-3,TGTGCCAGCAGTCTCGGTAGCGGGGTGGAGGGTGCAGATACGCAGTATTTT,CASSLGSGVEGADTQYF
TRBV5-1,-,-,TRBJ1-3,TGCGCCAGCAGCTGGGGGGACGGTGCCTCTGGAAACACCATATATTTT,CASSWGDGASGNTIYF
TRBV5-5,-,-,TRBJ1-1,TGTGCCAGCAGCTTGCCGACACACACTGAAGCTTTCTTT,CASSLPTHTEAFF
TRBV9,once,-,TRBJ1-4,TGTGCCAGCAGCCTTAGTGGTCAGGGTGAAAAACTGTTTTTT,CASSLSGQGEKLFF
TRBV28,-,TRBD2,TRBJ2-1,TGTGCCAGCAGCTCCGTAAAGATTAGCGGGAGGGACAATGAGCAGTTCTTC,CASSSVKISGRDNEQFF
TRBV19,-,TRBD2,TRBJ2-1,TGTGCCAGTAGTATGGGTAGCGGGGTCAATGAGCAGTTCTTC,CASSMGSGVNEQFF
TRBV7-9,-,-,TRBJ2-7,TGTTCCAGCAGCTTGCAAGGGGCCTACGAGCAGTACTTC,CSSSLQGAYEQYF
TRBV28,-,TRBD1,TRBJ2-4,TGTGCCAGCAGTTTATTTCACAGGGGCCTGACCAAAAACATTCAGTACTTC,CASSLFHRGLTKNIQYF
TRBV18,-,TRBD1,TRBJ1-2,TGTGCCAGCTCAAGAACCCTAAGCGGTGAGCCGGGACAGATCCCCTTCGGCTATGGCTACACCTTC,CASSRTLSGEPGQIPFGYGYTF
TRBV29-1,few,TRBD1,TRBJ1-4,TGCAGCGTTACCGATTGGGACAGGGGAATTAATAATGAAAAACTGTTTTTT,CSVTDWDRGINNEKLFF
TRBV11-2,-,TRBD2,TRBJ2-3,TGTGCCAGCAGCTCTCGGACTAGCGGGGGCTCCACAGATACGCAGTATTTT,CASSSRTSGGSTDTQYF
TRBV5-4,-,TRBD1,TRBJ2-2,TGTGCCAGCAGCTTGTCCCGGGACAGGGGGGAGCTGTTTTTT,CASSLSRDRGELFF
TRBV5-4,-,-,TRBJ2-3,TGTGCCAGCAGCTTGGCTAACACAGATACGCAGTATTTT,CASSLANTDTQYF
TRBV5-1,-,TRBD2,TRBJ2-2,TGCGCCAGCGGTTTGACTAGCGGGAGCATCGGGGAGCTGTTTTTT,CASGLTSGSIGELFF
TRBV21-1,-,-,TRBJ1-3,TGTGCCAGCAGCAAGAGGGTTGGAAACACCATATATTTT,CASSKRVGNTIYF
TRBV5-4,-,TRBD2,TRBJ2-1,TGTGCCAGCGGTGGACTAGCGGGAAAGATGGAGAATGAGCAGTTCTTC,CASGGLAGKMENEQFF
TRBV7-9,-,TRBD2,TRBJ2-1,TGTTCCAGCAGCGGGTCTAGCGGGCCAAATGAGCAGTTCTTC,CSSSGSSGPNEQFF
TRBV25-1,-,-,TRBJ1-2,TGTGCCAGCAGTGATCCTCTAGGCGGCTACACCTTC,CASSDPLGGYTF
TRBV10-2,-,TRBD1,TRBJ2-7,TGCGCCAGCAGTGGATTGCAGGGGGCCACCGAGCAGTACTTC,CASSGLQGATEQYF
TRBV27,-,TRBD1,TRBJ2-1,TGTGCCAGCAGTTTCAAGGACAGGTCATACAATGAGCAGTTCTTC,CASSFKDRSYNEQFF
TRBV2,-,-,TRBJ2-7,TGTGCCAGCAGTACGGCGGGCGAGCAGTACTTC,CASSTAGEQYF
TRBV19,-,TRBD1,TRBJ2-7,TGTGCCAGTAGTCCACGTTTCGGACAGGGGGCGGGAGAGCAGTACTTC,CASSPRFGQGAGEQYF
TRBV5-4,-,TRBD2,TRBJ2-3,TGTGCCAGCAGCGCCGGGACTAGCGGGAGAGATACGCAGTATTTT,CASSAGTSGRDTQYF
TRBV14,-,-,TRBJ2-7,TGTGCCAGCAGCCAGGGGCCTCTCTACGAGCAGTACTTC,CASSQGPLYEQYF
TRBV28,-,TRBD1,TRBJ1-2,TGTGCCAGCAGGACAACCGGGACAGGGACCGGCTACACCTTC,CASRTTGTGTGYTF
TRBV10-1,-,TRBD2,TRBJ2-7,TGCGCCAGCAGTAGCGGGATGTCGGCCGAGCAGTACTTC,CASSSGMSAEQYF
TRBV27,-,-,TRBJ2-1,TGTGCCAGCAGTTTCTCCGGCGGTCACAATGAGCAGTTCTTC,CASSFSGGHNEQFF
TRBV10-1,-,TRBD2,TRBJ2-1,TGCGCCAGCAGTGAGGGCACTAGCGGGAGGAATGAGCAGTTCTTC,CASSEGTSGRNEQFF
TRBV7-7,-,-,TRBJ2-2,TGTGCCAGCAGCTTAGGGTGGACAGATAACACCGGGGAGCTGTTTTTT,CASSLGWTDNTGELFF
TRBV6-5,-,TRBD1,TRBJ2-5,TGTGCCAGCAGAACAGGGGGCGATTTTAGGGAGCAGTACTTC,CASRTGGDFREQYF
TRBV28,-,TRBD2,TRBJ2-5,TGTGCCAGCAGACTCGGACTAGCGGGAGTTCAAGAGACCCAGTACTTC,CASRLGLAGVQETQYF
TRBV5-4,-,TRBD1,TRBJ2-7,TGTGCCAGCAGCTTGGGGGACAGGGGCTCCTACGAGCAGTACTTC,CASSLGDRGSYEQYF
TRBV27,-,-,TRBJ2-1,TGTGCCAGCAGTTTATTGGCGGGAAGCTCCTACAATGAGCAGTTCTTC,CASSLLAGSSYNEQFF